This T cell receptor beta chain was captured in a study of cytomegalovirus exposure and HLA in healthy donors. General observations from the study: The number of N-insertions in an Asian-associated ancestry cluster was reportedly below the 666-donor mean in a later analysis. Reports state that TCR beta sequences accurately predicted most subjects' HLA-A and HLA-B alleles. Presence/absence results assume similar sequencing depth per donor, which may not hold.

A word on this clone: The antigen is not known.

The V gene's germline CDR1 is MNHEY and CDR2 SMNVEV (reference sequence). V dropped 6 bases and J dropped 3 bases, with 18 bases sitting between them. The CDR3 totals 15 residues. The PCR ran on 60 Vbeta and 13 Jbeta primers. Assay used: immunoSEQ multiplex PCR; TCRdb lists only in-frame clones, some missing. This sample has approximately 150,000 clones, with about 75% found just once. The sample comprised PBMCs. The rearrangement uses TRBV27 and TRBJ2-7; D unclear. This sequence was found in a male donor in good health and CMV-seropositive. The CDR3 sequence: CASRIPDTTSYEQYF. The CDR3 DNA is TGTGCCAGCAGAATCCCCGACACGACCAGCTACGAGCAGTACTTC.